This TCR beta chain was captured in a study of blood T cell repertoires in COVID-19. On the study more broadly: There were acute and convalescent COVID-19 samples, and they came from the United States, Italy and Spain.

Generated by immunoSEQ multiplex PCR, the TCRdb table keeps only in-frame clones and is missing some. The sample holds about 14,000 clones, around 89% seen once. The ends were cut back, 4 bases at V and 5 bases at J, with 17 bases in the middle. Germline CDR1 SGHTA, CDR2 FQGTGA. The length of the CDR3 is 16 residues. Sequencing input: peripheral blood. The V gene is TRBV7-3, the J gene TRBJ2-2, with D possibly matching TRBD2 (6 bases). This sequence was found in a human donor in a cohort sampled during active COVID-19. For the CDR3, the DNA is TGTGCCAGCAGCTGGGGCGGAGGGGCCCGTACCGGGGAGCTGTTTTTT. It yields the protein CASSWGGGARTGELFF.